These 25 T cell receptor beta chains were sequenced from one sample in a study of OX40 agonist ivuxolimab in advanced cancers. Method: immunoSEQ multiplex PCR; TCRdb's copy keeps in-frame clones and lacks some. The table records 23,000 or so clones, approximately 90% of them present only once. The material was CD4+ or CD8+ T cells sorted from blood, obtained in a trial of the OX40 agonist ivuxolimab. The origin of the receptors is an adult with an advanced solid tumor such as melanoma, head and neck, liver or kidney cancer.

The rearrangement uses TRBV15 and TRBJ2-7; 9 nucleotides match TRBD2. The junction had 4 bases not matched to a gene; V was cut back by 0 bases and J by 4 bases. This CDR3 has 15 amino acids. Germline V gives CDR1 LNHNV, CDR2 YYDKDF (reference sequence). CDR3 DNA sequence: TGTGCCACCAGCAGAGAGGGGGCGGGAGGGTACGAGCAGTACTTC. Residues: CATSREGAGGYEQYF.

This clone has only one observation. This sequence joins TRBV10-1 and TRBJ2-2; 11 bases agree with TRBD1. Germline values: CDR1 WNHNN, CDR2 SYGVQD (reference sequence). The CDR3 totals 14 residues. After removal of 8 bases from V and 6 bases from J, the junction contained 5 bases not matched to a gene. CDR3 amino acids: CASQGQGEAGELFF. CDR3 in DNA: TGCGCCAGCCAGGGACAGGGGGAGGCCGGGGAGCTGTTTTTT.

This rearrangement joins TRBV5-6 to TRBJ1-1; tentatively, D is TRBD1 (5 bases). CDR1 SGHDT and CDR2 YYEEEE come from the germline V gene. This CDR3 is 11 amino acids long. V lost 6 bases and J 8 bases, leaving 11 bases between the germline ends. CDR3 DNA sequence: TGTGCCAGCAATTTAAAGGGGGAAGCTTTCTTT. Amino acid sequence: CASNLKGEAFF.

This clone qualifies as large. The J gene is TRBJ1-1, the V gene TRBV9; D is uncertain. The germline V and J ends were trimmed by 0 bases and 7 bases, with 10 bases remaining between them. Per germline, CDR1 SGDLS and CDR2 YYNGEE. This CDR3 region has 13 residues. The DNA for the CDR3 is TGTGCCAGCAGCGTAGGGGCAGGCTATGAAGCTTTCTTT. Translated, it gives CASSVGAGYEAFF. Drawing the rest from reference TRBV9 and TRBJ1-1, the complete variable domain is DSGVTQTPKHLITATGQRVTLRCSPRSGDLSVYWYQQSLDQGLQFLIQYYNGEERAKGNILERFSAQQFPDLHSELNLSSLELGDSALYFCASSVGAGYEAFFGQGTRLTVV.

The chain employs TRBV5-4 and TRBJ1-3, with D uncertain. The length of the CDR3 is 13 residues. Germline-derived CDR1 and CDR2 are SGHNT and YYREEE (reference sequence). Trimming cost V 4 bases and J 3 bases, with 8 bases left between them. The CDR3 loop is CASSPDGGNTIYF. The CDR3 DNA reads TGTGCCAGCAGCCCGGACGGTGGAAACACCATATATTTT.

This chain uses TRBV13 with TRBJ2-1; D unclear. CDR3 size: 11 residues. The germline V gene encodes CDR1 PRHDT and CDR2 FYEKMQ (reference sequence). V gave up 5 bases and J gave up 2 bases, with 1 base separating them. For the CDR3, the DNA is TGTGCCAGCAGCCCCTACAATGAGCAGTTCTTC. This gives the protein CASSPYNEQFF. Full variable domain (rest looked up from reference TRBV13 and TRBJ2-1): AAGVIQSPRHLIKEKRETATLKCYPIPRHDTVYWYQQGPGQDPQFLISFYEKMQSDKGSIPDRFSAQQFSDYHSELNMSSLELGDSALYFCASSPYNEQFFGPGTRLTVL.

The CDR3 region is CASSLGPSGYEQYF. The DNA for the CDR3 is TGTGCCAGCAGTTTAGGCCCTAGCGGATACGAGCAGTACTTC. V and J are TRBV27 and TRBJ2-7; 7 nucleotides match TRBD2. CDR3 length: 14 amino acids. Trimming took 2 bases from V and 4 from J; bases not matched to a gene: 5. The germline gives CDR1 MNHEY, CDR2 SMNVEV (reference sequence).

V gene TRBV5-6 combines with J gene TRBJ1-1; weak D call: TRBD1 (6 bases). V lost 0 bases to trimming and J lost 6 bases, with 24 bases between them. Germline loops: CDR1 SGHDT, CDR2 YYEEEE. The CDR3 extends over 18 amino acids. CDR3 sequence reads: CASSLGTDRLTLHAEAFF. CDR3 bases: TGTGCCAGCAGCTTGGGTACCGACAGGTTGACTCTTCACGCTGAAGCTTTCTTT.

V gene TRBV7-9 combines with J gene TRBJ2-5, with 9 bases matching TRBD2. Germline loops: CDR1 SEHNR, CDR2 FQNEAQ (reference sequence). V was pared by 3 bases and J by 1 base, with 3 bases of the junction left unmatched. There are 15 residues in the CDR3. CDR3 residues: CASSLTSGIQETQYF. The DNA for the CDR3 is TGTGCCAGCAGCTTGACTAGCGGAATCCAAGAGACCCAGTACTTC.

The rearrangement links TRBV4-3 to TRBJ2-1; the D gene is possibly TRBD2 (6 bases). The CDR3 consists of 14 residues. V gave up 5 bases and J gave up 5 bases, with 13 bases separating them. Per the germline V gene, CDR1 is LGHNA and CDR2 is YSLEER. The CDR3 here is CASSKWEEDNEQFF. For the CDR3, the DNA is TGCGCCAGCAGCAAGTGGGAGGAGGACAATGAGCAGTTCTTC.

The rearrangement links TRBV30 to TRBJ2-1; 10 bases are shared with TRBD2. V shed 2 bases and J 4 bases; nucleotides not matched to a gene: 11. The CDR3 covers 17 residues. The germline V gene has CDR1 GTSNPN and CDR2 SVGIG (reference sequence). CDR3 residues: CAWSPRPLAGIYNEQFF. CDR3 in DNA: TGTGCCTGGAGTCCACGCCCACTAGCGGGAATTTACAATGAGCAGTTCTTC.

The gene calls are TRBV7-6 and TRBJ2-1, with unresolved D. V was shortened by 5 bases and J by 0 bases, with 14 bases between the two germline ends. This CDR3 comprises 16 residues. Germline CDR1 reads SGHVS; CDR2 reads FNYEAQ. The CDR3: CASSQDLPSSYNEQFF. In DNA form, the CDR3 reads TGTGCCAGCAGCCAAGACTTGCCGAGCTCCTACAATGAGCAGTTCTTC.

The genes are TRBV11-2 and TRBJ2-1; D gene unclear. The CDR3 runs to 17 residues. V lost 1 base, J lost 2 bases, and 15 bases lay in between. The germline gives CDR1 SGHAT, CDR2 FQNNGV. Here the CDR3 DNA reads TGTGCCAGCAGCTTAGTGTTAAGTCCTAACCCCTACAATGAGCAGTTCTTC. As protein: CASSLVLSPNPYNEQFF.

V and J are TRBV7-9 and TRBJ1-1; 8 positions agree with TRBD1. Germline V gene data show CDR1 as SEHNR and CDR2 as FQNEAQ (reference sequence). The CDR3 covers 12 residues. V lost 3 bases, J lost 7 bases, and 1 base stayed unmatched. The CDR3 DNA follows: TGTGCCAGCAGCTTGACAGGGGATGAAGCTTTCTTT. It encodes CASSLTGDEAFF. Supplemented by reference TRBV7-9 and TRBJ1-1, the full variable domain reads DTGVSQNPRHKITKRGQNVTFRCDPISEHNRLYWYRQTLGQGPEFLTYFQNEAQLEKSRLLSDRFSAERPKGSFSTLEIQRTEQGDSAMYLCASSLTGDEAFFGQGTRLTVV.

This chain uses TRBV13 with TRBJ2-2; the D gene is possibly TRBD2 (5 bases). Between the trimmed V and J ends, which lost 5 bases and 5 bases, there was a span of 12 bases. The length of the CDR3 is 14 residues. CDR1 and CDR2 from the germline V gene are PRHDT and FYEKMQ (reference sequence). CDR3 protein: CASSPLGPTGELFF. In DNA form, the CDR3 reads TGTGCCAGCAGCCCACTAGGACCTACCGGGGAGCTGTTTTTT.

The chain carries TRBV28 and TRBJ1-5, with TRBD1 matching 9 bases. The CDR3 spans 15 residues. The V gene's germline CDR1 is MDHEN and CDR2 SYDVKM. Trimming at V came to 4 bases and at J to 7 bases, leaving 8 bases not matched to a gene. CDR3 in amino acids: CASSSGTGPKQPQHF. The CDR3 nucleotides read TGTGCCAGCAGTTCCGGGACAGGGCCTAAGCAGCCCCAGCATTTT.

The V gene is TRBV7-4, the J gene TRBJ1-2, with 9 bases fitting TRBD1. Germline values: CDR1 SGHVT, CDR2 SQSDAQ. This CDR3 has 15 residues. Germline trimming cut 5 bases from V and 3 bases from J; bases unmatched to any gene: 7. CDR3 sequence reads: CASSVTGGVHYGYTF. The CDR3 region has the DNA TGTGCCAGCAGCGTTACAGGGGGCGTTCACTATGGCTACACCTTC. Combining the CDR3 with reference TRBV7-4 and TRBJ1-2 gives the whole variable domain GAGVSQSPRYKVAKRGRDVALRCDSISGHVTLYWYRQTLGQGSEVLTYSQSDAQRDKSGRPSGRFSAERPERSVSTLKIQRTEQGDSAVYLCASSVTGGVHYGYTFGSGTRLTVV.

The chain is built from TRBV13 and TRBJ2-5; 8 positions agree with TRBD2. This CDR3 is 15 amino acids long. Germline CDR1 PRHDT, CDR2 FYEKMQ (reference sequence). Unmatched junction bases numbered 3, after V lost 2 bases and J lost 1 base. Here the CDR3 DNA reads TGTGCCAGCAGCTTACGTAGCGGGACCCAAGAGACCCAGTACTTC. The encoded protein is CASSLRSGTQETQYF.

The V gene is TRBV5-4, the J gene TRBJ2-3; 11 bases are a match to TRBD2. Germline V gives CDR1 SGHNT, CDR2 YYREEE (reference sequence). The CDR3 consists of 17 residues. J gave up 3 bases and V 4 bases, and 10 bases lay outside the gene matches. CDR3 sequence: CASSPTTSGIGTDTQYF. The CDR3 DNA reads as TGTGCCAGCAGCCCCACGACTAGCGGGATAGGGACAGATACGCAGTATTTT.

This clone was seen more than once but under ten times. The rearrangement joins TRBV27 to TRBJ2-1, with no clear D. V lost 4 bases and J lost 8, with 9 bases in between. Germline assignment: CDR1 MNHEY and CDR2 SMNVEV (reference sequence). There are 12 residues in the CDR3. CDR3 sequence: CASSSQAHEQFF. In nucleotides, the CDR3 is TGTGCCAGCAGTTCCCAAGCACATGAGCAGTTCTTC.

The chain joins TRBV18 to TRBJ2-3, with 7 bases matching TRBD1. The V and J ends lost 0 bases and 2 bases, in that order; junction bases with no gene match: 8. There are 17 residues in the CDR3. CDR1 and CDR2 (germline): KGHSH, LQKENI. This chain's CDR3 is CASSPPGQRLHTDTQYF. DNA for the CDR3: TGTGCCAGCTCACCACCGGGACAGCGACTGCACACAGATACGCAGTATTTT. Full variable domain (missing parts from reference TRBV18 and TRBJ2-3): NAGVMQNPRHLVRRRGQEARLRCSPMKGHSHVYWYRQLPEEGLKFMVYLQKENIIDESGMPKERFSAEFPKEGPSILRIQQVVRGDSAAYFCASSPPGQRLHTDTQYFGPGTRLTVL.

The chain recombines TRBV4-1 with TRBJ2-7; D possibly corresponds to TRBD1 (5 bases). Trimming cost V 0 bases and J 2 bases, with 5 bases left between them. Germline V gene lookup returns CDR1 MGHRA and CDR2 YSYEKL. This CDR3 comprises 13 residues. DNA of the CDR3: TGCGCCAGCAGCCAAGAAGGGGCCTACGAGCAGTACTTC. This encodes CASSQEGAYEQYF.

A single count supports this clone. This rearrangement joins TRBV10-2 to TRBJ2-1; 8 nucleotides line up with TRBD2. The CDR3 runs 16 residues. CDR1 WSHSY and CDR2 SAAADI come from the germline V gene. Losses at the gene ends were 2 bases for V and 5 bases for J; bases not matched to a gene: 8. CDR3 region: CASSEKREGPNNEQFF. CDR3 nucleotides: TGCGCCAGCAGTGAGAAACGGGAGGGCCCGAACAATGAGCAGTTCTTC.

CDR3: CASSGSGWQALYTGELFF. CDR3 nucleotides: TGTGCCAGCAGCGGAAGTGGGTGGCAGGCTCTTTACACCGGGGAGCTGTTTTTT. The rearrangement links TRBV25-1 to TRBJ2-2; no clear D. V gave up 6 bases and J gave up 3 bases, with 23 bases separating them. The CDR3 sequence is 18 residues long. Germline lookup yields CDR1 MGHDK and CDR2 SYGVNS.

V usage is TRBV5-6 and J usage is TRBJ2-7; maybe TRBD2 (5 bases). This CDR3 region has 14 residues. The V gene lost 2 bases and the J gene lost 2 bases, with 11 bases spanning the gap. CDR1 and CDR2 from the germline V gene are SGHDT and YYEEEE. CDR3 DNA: TGTGCCAGCAGCTTTCGGCGGGTACCCTACGAGCAGTACTTC. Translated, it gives CASSFRRVPYEQYF.